The T cell receptor (beta chain) under discussion was sequenced for a study of post-analysis software for immune sequencing data (dated by TCRdb to the mid-2010s). Study-wide context: Recorded disease courses included relapsing-remitting, secondary progressive and progressive-relapsing multiple sclerosis, with some patients lacking subtype annotation. Patient repertoires were compared against 11 previously published healthy control repertoires from donors aged about 6 to 26 years. A subset of samples was prepared in parallel using single-end sample barcoding, then pooled and co-amplified after Illumina adapter ligation.

CDR1 KGHSH and CDR2 LQKENI are derived from the germline V gene. The CDR3 covers 14 residues, taking in both the cysteine and the phenylalanine. Only CDR3 DNA remains: 42 bases, in frame from the first base. V loses 1 base of germline sequence and J loses 1 base, and the interval between the two ends is 7 bases. To demonstrate the VDJtools post-analysis software, TCR beta repertoires were profiled from the peripheral blood of some 12 young patients with multiple sclerosis. The multiple sclerosis patients were children and adolescents between roughly 6 and 16 years of age. Libraries were made using PCR. Sequencer: Illumina HiSeq 2500. Unique molecular identifiers were incorporated into TCR beta cDNA libraries to reduce PCR and sequencing biases. Roughly 0.5 million cDNA molecules were obtained per 1 to 10 million input T cells, so each molecule approximated one T cell. Patient libraries were prepared and sequenced with the same protocol used for the earlier healthy control dataset. Samples belonging to the same batch were prepared together, multiplexed and sequenced on a shared HiSeq lane. On the authors' methods: MIGEC handled the raw barcoded reads, throwing out single-read molecular identifier groups before consensus assembly and CDR3 extraction. Clonotype tables were post-analysed with VDJtools, normalizing diversity by down-sampling all datasets to the smallest sample size. Repertoire overlap clustering matched CDR3 amino acid but not nucleotide sequences to correct batch-related cross-sample contamination. TCRdb took the public reads, trimmed them with fastp at Q25, ran MiXCR for clone calling and kept in-frame beta chains. Each record represents a unique CDR3 protein, reported with the most common genes and DNA among its rows. TCRdb's processing, not the study's, gives the V and J calls here. Present in this sample are about 200,000 distinct CDR3 sequences, 25% to 35% of which were seen just once. About 3.7% of the sample goes to the ten largest clones.

What the work shows at the level of the full study, not this receptor alone: Significantly higher frequencies in patients than in controls were found for about 5 TRBV segments, including TRBV5-6, TRBV5-1 and TRBV20-1. The control group was slightly older than the multiple sclerosis patient group. Direct clustering with F measure revealed strong co-clustering of samples prepared in the same batch, which led to a batch-effect correction. Significantly lower normalized Chao1 diversity was found in multiple sclerosis patients than in controls, suggesting substantial peripheral T-cell clonal expansion.

On this clonotype: The target of this receptor is not known. Base qualities are missing; no much larger clone stands one base away.

Material: blood. The receptor's source is a girl under 18 with multiple sclerosis. The rearrangement joined TRBV18 to TRBJ1-1, with the D gene not clear enough to name. The DNA is as follows: TGTGCCAGCTCACCACACCCGTCGAACACTGAAGCTTTCTTT. This translates into CASSPHPSNTEAFF. Extended through the reference TRBV18 and TRBJ1-1 proteins, this CDR3 yields the full variable domain: NAGVMQNPRHLVRRRGQEARLRCSPMKGHSHVYWYRQLPEEGLKFMVYLQKENIIDESGMPKERFSAEFPKEGPSILRIQQVVRGDSAAYFCASSPHPSNTEAFFGQGTRLTVV.